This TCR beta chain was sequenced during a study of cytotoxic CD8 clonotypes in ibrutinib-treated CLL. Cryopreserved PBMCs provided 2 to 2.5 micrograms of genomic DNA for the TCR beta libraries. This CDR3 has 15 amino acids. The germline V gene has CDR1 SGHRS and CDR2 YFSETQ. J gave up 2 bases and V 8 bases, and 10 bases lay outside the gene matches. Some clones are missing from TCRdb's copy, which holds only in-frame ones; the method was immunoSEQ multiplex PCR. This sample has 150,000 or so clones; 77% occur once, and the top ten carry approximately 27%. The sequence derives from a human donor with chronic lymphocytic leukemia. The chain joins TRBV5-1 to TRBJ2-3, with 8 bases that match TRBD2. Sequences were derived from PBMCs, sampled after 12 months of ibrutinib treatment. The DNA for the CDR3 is TGCGCCAGTAGGGCAGCGGGGGCCGACACAGATACGCAGTATTTT. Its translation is CASRAAGADTDTQYF.